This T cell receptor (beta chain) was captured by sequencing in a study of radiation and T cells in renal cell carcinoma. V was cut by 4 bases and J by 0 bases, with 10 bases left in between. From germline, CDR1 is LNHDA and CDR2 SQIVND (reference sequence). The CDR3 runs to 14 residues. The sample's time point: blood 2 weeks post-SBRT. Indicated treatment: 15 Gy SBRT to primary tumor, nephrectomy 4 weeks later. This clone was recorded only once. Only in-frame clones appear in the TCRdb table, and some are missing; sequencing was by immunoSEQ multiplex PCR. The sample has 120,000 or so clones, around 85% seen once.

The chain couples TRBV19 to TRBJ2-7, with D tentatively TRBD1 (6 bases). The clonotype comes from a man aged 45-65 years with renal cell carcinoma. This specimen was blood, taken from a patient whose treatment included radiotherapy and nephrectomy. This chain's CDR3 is CASSTPGHSYEQYF. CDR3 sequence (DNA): TGTGCCAGTAGTACACCGGGACACTCCTACGAGCAGTACTTC.